This T cell receptor beta chain was obtained from a study of beta chain features in type 1 diabetes. General study findings and limits: Among type 1 diabetes patients, VDJ junctions had fewer insertions and more deletions. Type 1 diabetes patients had TCRB CDR3s that were shorter (moderately but significantly so) in all four CD4+ subsets.

Expressed TCRB transcripts were sequenced, since all the RNA that had been isolated was reverse transcribed. The method was immunoSEQ multiplex PCR; TCRdb's version includes in-frame clones alone and lacks a portion of them. The sample contains 150,000 to 200,000 clones, roughly 8% of which appear only once. This CDR3 has 17 amino acids. V shed 8 bases and J shed 0 bases, with 22 bases lying between them. Germline V gives CDR1 LGHNA, CDR2 YSLEER. Concerning this clone: As yet, its antigen is unknown.

This sequence was found in a middle-aged woman with type 1 diabetes. Sequencing was done on a sample of central memory CD4+ T cells from blood. The rearrangement joins TRBV4-3 to TRBJ1-2, with a weak D call TRBD1 (6 bases). CDR3 in amino acids: CASRQGTLGAPNYGYTF. In DNA, the CDR3 is TGCGCCAGCCGGCAGGGGACCTTAGGGGCTCCTAACTATGGCTACACCTTC.